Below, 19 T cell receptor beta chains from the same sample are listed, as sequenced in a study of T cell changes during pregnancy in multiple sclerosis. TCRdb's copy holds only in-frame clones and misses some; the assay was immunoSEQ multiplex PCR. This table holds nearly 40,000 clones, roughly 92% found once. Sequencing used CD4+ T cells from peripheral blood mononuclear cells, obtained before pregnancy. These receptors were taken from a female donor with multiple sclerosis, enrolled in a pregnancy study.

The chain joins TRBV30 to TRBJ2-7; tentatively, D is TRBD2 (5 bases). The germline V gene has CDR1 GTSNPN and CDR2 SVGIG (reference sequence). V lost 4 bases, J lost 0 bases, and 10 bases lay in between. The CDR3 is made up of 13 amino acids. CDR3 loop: CAWNRGSSYEQYF. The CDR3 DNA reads TGTGCCTGGAATCGTGGGAGCTCCTACGAGCAGTACTTC.

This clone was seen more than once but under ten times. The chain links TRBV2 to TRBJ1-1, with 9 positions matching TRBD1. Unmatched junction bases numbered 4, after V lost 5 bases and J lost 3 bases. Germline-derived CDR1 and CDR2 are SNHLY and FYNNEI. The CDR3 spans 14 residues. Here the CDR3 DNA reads TGTGCCAGCAGTCGAAGACAGGGGGACACTGAAGCTTTCTTT. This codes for CASSRRQGDTEAFF.

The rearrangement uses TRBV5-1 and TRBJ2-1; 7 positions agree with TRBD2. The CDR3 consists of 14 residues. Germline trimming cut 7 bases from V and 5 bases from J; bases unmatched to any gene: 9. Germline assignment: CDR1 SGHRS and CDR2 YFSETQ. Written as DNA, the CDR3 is TGCGCCAGCCAAGAACTAGCGACCCACAATGAGCAGTTCTTC. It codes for CASQELATHNEQFF.

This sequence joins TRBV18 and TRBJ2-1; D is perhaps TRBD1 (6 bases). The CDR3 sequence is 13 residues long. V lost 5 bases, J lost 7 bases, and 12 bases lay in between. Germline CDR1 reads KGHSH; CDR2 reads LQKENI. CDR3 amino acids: CASSRDTINEQFF. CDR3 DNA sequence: TGTGCCAGCTCAAGGGACACCATAAATGAGCAGTTCTTC.

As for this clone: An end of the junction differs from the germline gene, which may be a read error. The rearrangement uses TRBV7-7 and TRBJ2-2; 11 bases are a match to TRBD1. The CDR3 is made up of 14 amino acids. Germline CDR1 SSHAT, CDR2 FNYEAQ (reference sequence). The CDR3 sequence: CASSRGQGVGELFF. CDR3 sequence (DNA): TGTGCTAGCAGCCGGGGACAGGGGGTCGGGGAGCTGTTTTTT.

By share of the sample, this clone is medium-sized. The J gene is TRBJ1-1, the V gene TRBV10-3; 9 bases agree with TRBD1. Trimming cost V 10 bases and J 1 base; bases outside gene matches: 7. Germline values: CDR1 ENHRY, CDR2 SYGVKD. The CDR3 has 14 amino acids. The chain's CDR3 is CATSDRGTNTEAFF. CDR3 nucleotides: TGTGCCACCTCCGACAGGGGGACGAACACTGAAGCTTTCTTT.

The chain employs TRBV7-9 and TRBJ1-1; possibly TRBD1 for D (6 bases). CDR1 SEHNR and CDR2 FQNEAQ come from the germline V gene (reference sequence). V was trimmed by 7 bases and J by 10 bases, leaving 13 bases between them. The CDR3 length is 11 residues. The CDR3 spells CASIHRDGAFF. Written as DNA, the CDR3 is TGTGCCAGCATCCACAGGGACGGAGCTTTCTTT.

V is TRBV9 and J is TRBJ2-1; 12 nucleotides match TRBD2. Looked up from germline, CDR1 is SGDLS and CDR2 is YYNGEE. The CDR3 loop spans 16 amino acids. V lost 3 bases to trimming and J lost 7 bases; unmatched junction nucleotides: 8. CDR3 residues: CASSADTSGRWNEQFF. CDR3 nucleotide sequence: TGTGCCAGCAGCGCGGATACTAGCGGGAGGTGGAATGAGCAGTTCTTC.

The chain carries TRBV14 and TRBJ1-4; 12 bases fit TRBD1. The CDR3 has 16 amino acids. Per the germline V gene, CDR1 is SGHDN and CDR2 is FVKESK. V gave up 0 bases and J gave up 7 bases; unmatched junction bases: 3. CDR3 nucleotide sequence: TGTGCCAGCAGCCAAGACGGGACAGGGGGCTTTGAAAAACTGTTTTTT. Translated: CASSQDGTGGFEKLFF.

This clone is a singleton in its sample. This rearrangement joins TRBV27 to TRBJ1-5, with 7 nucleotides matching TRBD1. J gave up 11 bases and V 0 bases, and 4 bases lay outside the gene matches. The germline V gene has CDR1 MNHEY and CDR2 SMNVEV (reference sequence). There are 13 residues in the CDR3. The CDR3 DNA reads TGTGCCAGCAGTTTATCGACAGGGAATTCCCAGCATTTT. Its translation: CASSLSTGNSQHF.

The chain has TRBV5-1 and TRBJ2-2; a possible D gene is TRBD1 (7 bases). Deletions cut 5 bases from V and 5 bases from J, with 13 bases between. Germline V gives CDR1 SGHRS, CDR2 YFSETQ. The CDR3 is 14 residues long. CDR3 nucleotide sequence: TGCGCCAGCAGTTCAGGGGGACTTACCGGGGAGCTGTTTTTT. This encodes CASSSGGLTGELFF.

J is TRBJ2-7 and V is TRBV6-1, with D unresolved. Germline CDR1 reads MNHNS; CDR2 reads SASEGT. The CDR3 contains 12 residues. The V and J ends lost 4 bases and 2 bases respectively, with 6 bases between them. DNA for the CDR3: TGTGCCAGCAGTGCGGTGACCTACGAGCAGTACTTC. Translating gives CASSAVTYEQYF.

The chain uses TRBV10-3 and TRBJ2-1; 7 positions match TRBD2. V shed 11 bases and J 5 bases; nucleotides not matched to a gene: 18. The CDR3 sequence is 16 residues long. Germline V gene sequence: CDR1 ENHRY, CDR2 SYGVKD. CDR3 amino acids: CAAGPNRRERDNEQFF. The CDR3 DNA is TGTGCCGCAGGGCCTAATAGGCGGGAGAGAGACAATGAGCAGTTCTTC.

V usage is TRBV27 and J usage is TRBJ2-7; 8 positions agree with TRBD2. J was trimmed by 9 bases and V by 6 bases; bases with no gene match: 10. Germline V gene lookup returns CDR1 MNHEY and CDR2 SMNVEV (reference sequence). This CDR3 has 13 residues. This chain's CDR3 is CASSGTRAGGQYF. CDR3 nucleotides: TGTGCCAGCAGCGGGACTAGGGCCGGGGGGCAGTACTTC.

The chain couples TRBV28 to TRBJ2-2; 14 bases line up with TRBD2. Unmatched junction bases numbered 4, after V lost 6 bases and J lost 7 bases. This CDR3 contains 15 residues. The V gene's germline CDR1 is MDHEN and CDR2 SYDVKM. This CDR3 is CASRRTSGRFGELFF. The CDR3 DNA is TGTGCCAGCAGACGGACTAGCGGGAGGTTCGGGGAGCTGTTTTTT.

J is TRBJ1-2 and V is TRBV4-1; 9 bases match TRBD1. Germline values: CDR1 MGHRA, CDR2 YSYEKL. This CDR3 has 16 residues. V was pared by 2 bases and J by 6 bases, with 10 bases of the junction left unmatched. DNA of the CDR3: TGCGCCAGCAGCCAACCCCGGGACAGGGTGAGTGATGGCTACACCTTC. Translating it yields CASSQPRDRVSDGYTF.

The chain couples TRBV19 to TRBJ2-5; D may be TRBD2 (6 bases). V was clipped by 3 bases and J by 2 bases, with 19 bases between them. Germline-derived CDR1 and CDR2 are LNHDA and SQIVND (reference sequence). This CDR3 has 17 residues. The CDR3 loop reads CASSIGFMRRGQETQYF. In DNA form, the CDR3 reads TGTGCCAGTAGTATCGGCTTTATGAGGAGGGGACAAGAGACCCAGTACTTC. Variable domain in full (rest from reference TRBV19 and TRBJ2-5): DGGITQSPKYLFRKEGQNVTLSCEQNLNHDAMYWYRQDPGQGLRLIYYSQIVNDFQKGDIAEGYSVSREKKESFPLTVTSAQKNPTAFYLCASSIGFMRRGQETQYFGPGTRLLVL.

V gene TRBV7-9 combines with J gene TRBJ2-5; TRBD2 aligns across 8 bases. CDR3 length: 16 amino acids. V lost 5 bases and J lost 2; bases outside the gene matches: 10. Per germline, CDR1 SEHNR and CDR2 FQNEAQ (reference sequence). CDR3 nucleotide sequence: TGTGCCAGCAGCCTGCGGGGGGTAGCGCCTCAAGAGACCCAGTACTTC. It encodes CASSLRGVAPQETQYF.

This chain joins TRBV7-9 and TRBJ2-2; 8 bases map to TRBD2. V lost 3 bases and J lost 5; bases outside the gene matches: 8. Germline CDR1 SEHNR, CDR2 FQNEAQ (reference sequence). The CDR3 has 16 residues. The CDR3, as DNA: TGTGCCAGCAGCTTTGCCGGGACTAGTTTTACCGGGGAGCTGTTTTTT. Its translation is CASSFAGTSFTGELFF.